A single sample gave rise to the 30 T cell receptor beta chains below, sequenced in a study of blood T cells in healthy people across ages. A second PCR of 7 to 11 cycles used a sample-barcoded 5' primer and a J-beta primer mix. A single record per CDR3 protein comes from TCRdb applying MiXCR to the 5' RACE reads. The sample records about 1.6 million distinct CDR3 sequences, about 31% being singletons. The specimen sequenced was blood. The origin of the receptors is a woman in her twenties or thirties in good health.

In the case of this clonotype: The junction does not match germline at one end; this may be a read error. The chain links TRBV12-3 or TRBV12-4 to TRBJ1-5; 8 bases fit TRBD1. The CDR3 spans 14 residues. CDR3 DNA: TGTGCCGGCAGTACAGGGGGGGTGAATCAGCCCCAGCATTTT. It yields the protein CAGSTGGVNQPQHF.

The rearrangement uses TRBV7-3 and TRBJ2-1; D is perhaps TRBD1 or TRBD2 (5 bases each). The germline CDR1 and CDR2 sequences are SGHTA and FQGTGA. Trimming removed 1 base from V and 7 bases from J, with 11 bases in between. This CDR3 spans 14 amino acids. The CDR3 DNA follows: TGTGCCAGCAGCTTAAACCCTGGGGGAAATGAGCAGTTCTTC. This sequence encodes CASSLNPGGNEQFF.

The chain combines TRBV15 with TRBJ2-4, with TRBD2 as a possible D gene (7 bases). V lost 5 bases and J lost 7, with 27 bases in between. The CDR3 runs 18 residues. CDR1 is LNHNV, CDR2 YYDKDF, per germline (reference sequence). CDR3 bases: TGTGCCACCAGCCTGGGGGAAAGCGGGGCGCTCCAGGGGAACATTCAGTACTTC. Its translation is CATSLGESGALQGNIQYF.

There are a few counts of this clonotype. The J gene is TRBJ1-2, the V gene TRBV27; 11 bases line up with TRBD1. The J segment lost 5 bases and the V segment lost 3 bases, leaving 5 bases of the junction unmatched. Germline V gives CDR1 MNHEY, CDR2 SMNVEV (reference sequence). This CDR3 has 15 residues. The CDR3 sequence is CASSFGQGAGYGYTF. DNA of the CDR3: TGTGCCAGCAGTTTTGGACAGGGGGCGGGGTATGGCTACACCTTC.

The chain carries TRBV27 and TRBJ2-3, with 7 positions matching TRBD1. This CDR3 contains 17 residues. The germline V gene has CDR1 MNHEY and CDR2 SMNVEV (reference sequence). V shed 6 bases, J shed 2 bases, and the junction held 14 bases outside the gene matches. Written as DNA, the CDR3 is TGTGCCAGCAGGATACTAGGGGGCGAAATTAACACAGATACGCAGTATTTT. Encoded protein: CASRILGGEINTDTQYF.

V is TRBV4-1 and J is TRBJ1-2; 7 nucleotides match TRBD1. With V trimmed by 2 bases and J by 1 base, 4 bases remained unmatched. The CDR3 consists of 15 residues. The germline CDR1 and CDR2 sequences are MGHRA and YSYEKL. The CDR3 nucleotides are TGCGCCAGCAGCCAACCCGACAGGGTTAACTATGGCTACACCTTC. Translating it yields CASSQPDRVNYGYTF.

Only a few counts were recorded for this clonotype. The CDR3: CASRLAGGNNEQFF. CDR3 sequence (DNA): TGTGCCAGCAGGCTAGCAGGGGGTAATAATGAGCAGTTCTTC. J is TRBJ2-1 and V is TRBV27; 7 bases are a match to TRBD1. Germline loops: CDR1 MNHEY, CDR2 SMNVEV (reference sequence). Trimming at V came to 6 bases and at J to 7 bases, leaving 9 bases not matched to a gene. The CDR3 totals 14 residues.

This chain links TRBV29-1 with TRBJ2-1; D is ambiguous. This CDR3 has 17 residues. V lost 0 bases and J 1 base, leaving 16 bases between the germline ends. The germline V gene has CDR1 SQVTM and CDR2 ANQGSEA. The CDR3 region is CSVEDVVYPKSYNEQFF. DNA for the CDR3: TGCAGCGTTGAAGATGTGGTCTACCCTAAGTCCTACAATGAGCAGTTCTTC.

This clonotype was seen a handful of times. The chain employs TRBV6-1 and TRBJ2-7; D is uncertain. Between the trimmed V and J ends, which lost 5 bases and 0 bases, there was a span of 14 bases. Germline V CDR1 and CDR2: MNHNS, SASEGT. CDR3 length: 15 residues. The CDR3 DNA follows: TGTGCCAGCAGTCTAGGCCGGATGAGCTCCTACGAGCAGTACTTC. Protein: CASSLGRMSSYEQYF.

J is TRBJ2-1 and V is TRBV29-1; 11 bases align to TRBD2. The CDR3 is 15 amino acids. CDR1 and CDR2 (germline): SQVTM, ANQGSEA. V was clipped by 4 bases and J by 5 bases; unmatched bases: 7. This CDR3 is CSVALGTSGNNEQFF. Here the CDR3 DNA reads TGCAGCGTTGCCCTAGGGACTAGCGGAAACAATGAGCAGTTCTTC.

The V and J genes are TRBV20-1 and TRBJ2-1; TRBD2 matches at 10 bases. CDR1 is DFQATT and CDR2 is SNEGSKA in the germline V gene (reference sequence). Trimming took 3 bases from V and 8 from J; bases not matched to a gene: 7. This CDR3 region has 14 residues. The CDR3, as DNA: TGCAGTGCTAGCGCTAGCGGGAGCTGGGATGAGCAGTTCTTC. Protein: CSASASGSWDEQFF.

The chain uses TRBV7-9 and TRBJ2-7, with unresolved D. CDR1 SEHNR and CDR2 FQNEAQ come from the germline V gene (reference sequence). This CDR3 contains 12 residues. V lost 1 base and J 6 bases, leaving 7 bases between the germline ends. CDR3 residues: CASSLGALEQYF. CDR3 sequence (DNA): TGTGCCAGCAGCTTAGGGGCTCTCGAGCAGTACTTC.

In this sample, this clonotype turned up a few times. V gene TRBV7-9 combines with J gene TRBJ2-7; 12 bases are shared with TRBD2. The CDR3 has 15 amino acids. V gave up 5 bases and J gave up 3 bases; unmatched junction bases: 5. Germline loops: CDR1 SEHNR, CDR2 FQNEAQ (reference sequence). The DNA of the CDR3 is TGTGCCAGCAGCCCCCGACTAGCGGGAGACTACGAGCAGTACTTC. Protein: CASSPRLAGDYEQYF.

This clonotype was seen only a few times. This rearrangement joins TRBV29-1 to TRBJ1-2; no clear D gene. The germline CDR1 and CDR2 sequences are SQVTM and ANQGSEA. Deletions cut 7 bases from V and 4 bases from J, with 13 bases between. There are 12 residues in the CDR3. CDR3 protein: CSAVKGSYGYTF. The CDR3 DNA is TGCAGCGCCGTAAAAGGTTCCTATGGCTACACCTTC.

The rearrangement joins TRBV6-5 to TRBJ2-1, with 7 bases aligning to TRBD2. The V gene's germline CDR1 is MNHEY and CDR2 SVGAGI. The junction had 7 bases not matched to a gene; V was cut back by 6 bases and J by 2 bases. This CDR3 has 15 residues. CDR3 sequence reads: CASSPALAAYNEQFF. CDR3 coding DNA: TGTGCCAGCAGCCCCGCCCTAGCGGCCTACAATGAGCAGTTCTTC.

In DNA, the CDR3 is TGTGCCAGCAGCTTAGCTACCCCGGGACTAGCGGTCAGGGAGCAGTACTTC. Translated: CASSLATPGLAVREQYF. This chain links TRBV7-9 with TRBJ2-7; 11 nucleotides line up with TRBD2. This CDR3 is built from 17 residues. The ends lost 0 bases at V and 7 bases at J; junction bases unmatched: 11. Germline V CDR1 and CDR2: SEHNR, FQNEAQ (reference sequence).

This clonotype has more than one count but fewer than ten. The chain carries TRBV27 and TRBJ2-3; possible D gene TRBD1, 6 bases. V was cut by 3 bases and J by 15 bases, with 19 bases left in between. The CDR3 consists of 13 residues. Germline V gene sequence: CDR1 MNHEY, CDR2 SMNVEV (reference sequence). CDR3 sequence (DNA): TGTGCCAGCAGTTTCGGTGGGGGCAGGGACCTATATTTT. Its translation: CASSFGGGRDLYF.

This clonotype has just one count. The V gene is TRBV29-1, the J gene TRBJ2-1, with TRBD2 matching 10 bases. The length of the CDR3 is 12 residues. The J segment lost 6 bases and the V segment lost 7 bases, leaving 3 bases of the junction unmatched. Germline V gives CDR1 SQVTM, CDR2 ANQGSEA. CDR3 DNA: TGCAGCGCCCCTAGCGGGAGCAATGAGCAGTTCTTC. Translated: CSAPSGSNEQFF.

This clonotype showed up just a few times. CDR3 in DNA: TGCAGCGCAGCCCATTCCCGGACGGCTCAAGCCTACGAGCAGTACTTC. Residues: CSAAHSRTAQAYEQYF. V usage is TRBV29-1 and J usage is TRBJ2-5; D is unresolved. With the DNA end fitting TRBJ2-7 better, the J assignment may be wrong. The germline CDR1 and CDR2 sequences are SQVTM and ANQGSEA. CDR3 size: 16 residues.

The V gene is TRBV3-1, the J gene TRBJ2-1; perhaps TRBD2 as D (5 bases). V was cut by 0 bases and J by 4 bases, with 13 bases left in between. The CDR3 contains 16 residues. The germline gives CDR1 LGHDT, CDR2 YNNKEL (reference sequence). The CDR3 nucleotides read TGTGCCAGCAGCCAAGAACGGTCGGGAATTTACAATGAGCAGTTCTTC. It yields the protein CASSQERSGIYNEQFF.

The chain joins TRBV20-1 to TRBJ2-3; 9 bases agree with TRBD2. After removal of 0 bases from V and 1 base from J, the junction contained 2 bases not matched to a gene. CDR1 and CDR2 from the germline V gene are DFQATT and SNEGSKA (reference sequence). This CDR3 comprises 15 residues. The CDR3 sequence is CSARDIAGGTDTQYF. The CDR3 coding sequence is TGCAGTGCTAGAGATATAGCGGGAGGCACAGATACGCAGTATTTT.

The genes are TRBV5-1 and TRBJ2-6; the D gene is possibly TRBD2 (5 bases). Germline CDR1 is SGHRS and CDR2 is YFSETQ. Between the trimmed V and J ends, which lost 0 bases and 0 bases, there was a span of 10 bases. This CDR3 spans 17 amino acids. The CDR3 sequence: CASSLGRLNSGANVLTF. The CDR3 DNA reads as TGCGCCAGCAGCTTGGGCAGACTAAACTCTGGGGCCAACGTCCTGACTTTC.

The sample holds a few counts of this clonotype. J is TRBJ1-1 and V is TRBV7-3, with 8 positions matching TRBD1. The CDR3 totals 16 residues. Germline V gene sequence: CDR1 SGHTA, CDR2 FQGTGA. V shed 5 bases, J shed 1 base, and the junction held 9 bases outside the gene matches. Here the CDR3 reads CASSPTPDRANTEAFF. The CDR3, as DNA: TGTGCCAGCAGCCCAACCCCGGACAGGGCGAACACTGAAGCTTTCTTT.

As to this clonotype: One end of the junction varies from germline; a read error may be responsible. The chain has TRBV15 and TRBJ2-6, with a tentative D call TRBD1 (5 bases). The CDR3 consists of 16 residues. Germline values: CDR1 LNHNV, CDR2 YYDKDF (reference sequence). The CDR3 nucleotides read TGTGCCACCAGCAGAGATCAGGATTCTGGGGCCAACGTCCCGACTTTC. Protein sequence: CATSRDQDSGANVPTF.

Note on this clonotype: The junction shows a germline mismatch at one end, possibly a read error. CDR3 sequence (DNA): TGTGCCAGCAGCCAAGACGCATCCACCCTCAGCTATGGCTGCACCTTC. Its translation is CASSQDASTLSYGCTF. The chain links TRBV4-2 to TRBJ1-2; D is unclear. Germline V gene data show CDR1 as LGHNA and CDR2 as YNFKEQ. The CDR3 is made up of 16 amino acids.

This chain joins TRBV7-2 and TRBJ2-5; possible D gene TRBD2, 5 bases. V was trimmed by 5 bases and J by 4 bases, leaving 14 bases between them. CDR3 length: 14 amino acids. Germline assignment: CDR1 SGHTA and CDR2 FQGNSA. Here the CDR3 DNA reads TGTGCCAGCAGCCCGGGGTCTAGCAGAGAGACCCAGTACTTC. Amino acid sequence: CASSPGSSRETQYF. Supplemented by reference TRBV7-2 and TRBJ2-5, the full variable domain reads GAGVSQSPSNKVTEKGKDVELRCDPISGHTALYWYRQSLGQGLEFLIYFQGNSAPDKSGLPSDRFSAERTGGSVSTLTIQRTQQEDSAVYLCASSPGSSRETQYFGPGTRLLVL.

The chain combines TRBV20-1 with TRBJ1-6, with D perhaps TRBD1 (5 bases). The CDR3 contains 14 residues. CDR1 DFQATT and CDR2 SNEGSKA come from the germline V gene (reference sequence). Trimming took 5 bases from V and 10 from J, leaving 18 bases between them. The CDR3 nucleotides are TGCAGTGCTGACGGCCTCCTAACAGGATCACCCCTCCACTTT. Its translation is CSADGLLTGSPLHF.

The chain employs TRBV20-1 and TRBJ2-7; 8 bases line up with TRBD2. The CDR3 is 13 amino acids. Germline lookup yields CDR1 DFQATT and CDR2 SNEGSKA (reference sequence). The V and J ends lost 6 bases and 4 bases, in that order; junction bases with no gene match: 8. The CDR3: CSAPGGRGYEQYF. The DNA for the CDR3 is TGCAGTGCCCCGGGGGGGCGGGGTTACGAGCAGTACTTC.

Many counts were recorded for this clonotype. The chain couples TRBV12-3 or TRBV12-4 to TRBJ2-7; tentatively, D is TRBD1 (5 bases). V lost 6 bases and J lost 2, with 14 bases in between. The CDR3 spans 14 residues. The DNA for the CDR3 is TGTGCCAGCAGCTCTCAGCAGGGCCCCTACGAGCAGTACTTC. It translates to CASSSQQGPYEQYF.

This clonotype was counted a few times. The CDR3 loop reads CASSVGSGAPGDTQYF. The CDR3 DNA reads as TGTGCCAGCAGCGTAGGTAGTGGGGCCCCGGGAGATACGCAGTATTTT. V gene TRBV9 combines with J gene TRBJ2-3; perhaps TRBD1 as D (5 bases). This CDR3 contains 16 residues. V was clipped by 0 bases and J by 5 bases, with 16 bases between them. Germline values: CDR1 SGDLS, CDR2 YYNGEE.